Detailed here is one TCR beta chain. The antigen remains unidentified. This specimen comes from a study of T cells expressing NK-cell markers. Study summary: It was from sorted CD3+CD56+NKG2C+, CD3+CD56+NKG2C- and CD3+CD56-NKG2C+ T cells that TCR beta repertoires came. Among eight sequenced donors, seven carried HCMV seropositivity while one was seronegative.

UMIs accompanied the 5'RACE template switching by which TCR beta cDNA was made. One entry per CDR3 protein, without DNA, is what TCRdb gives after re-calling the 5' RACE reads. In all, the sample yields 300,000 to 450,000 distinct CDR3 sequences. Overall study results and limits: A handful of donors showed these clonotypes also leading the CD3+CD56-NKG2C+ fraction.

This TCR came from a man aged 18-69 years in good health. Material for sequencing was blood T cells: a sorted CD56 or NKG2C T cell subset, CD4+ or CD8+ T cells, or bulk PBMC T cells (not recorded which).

The CDR3 spells CAIRRTASGNTIYF. The genes are TRBV10-3 and TRBJ1-3; TCRdb's assignment of TRBD1 cannot be checked, as there is no DNA. CDR1 is ENHRY, CDR2 SYGVKD, per germline. The CDR3 spans 14 residues.